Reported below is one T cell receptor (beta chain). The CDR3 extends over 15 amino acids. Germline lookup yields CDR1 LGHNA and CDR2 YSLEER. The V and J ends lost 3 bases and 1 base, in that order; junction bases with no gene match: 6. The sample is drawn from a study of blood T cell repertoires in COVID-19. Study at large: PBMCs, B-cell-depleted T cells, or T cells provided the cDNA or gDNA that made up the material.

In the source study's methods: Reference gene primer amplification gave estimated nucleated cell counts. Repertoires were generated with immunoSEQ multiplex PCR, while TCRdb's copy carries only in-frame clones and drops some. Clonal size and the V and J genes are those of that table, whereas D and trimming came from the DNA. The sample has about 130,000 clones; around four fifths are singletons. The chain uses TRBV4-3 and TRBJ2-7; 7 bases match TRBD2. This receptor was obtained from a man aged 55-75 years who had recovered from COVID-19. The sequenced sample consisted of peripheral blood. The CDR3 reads CASSQSLAVSYEQYF. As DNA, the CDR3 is TGCGCCAGCAGCCAGAGTCTAGCGGTATCCTACGAGCAGTACTTC.